The following is a TCR beta chain sequence with its context. This sample stems from a study of blood T cell repertoires in COVID-19. Study as a whole: Acute and convalescent COVID-19 specimens originated in the United States, Italy and Spain. T cells, B-cell-depleted T cells, or PBMCs provided the cDNA or gDNA that served as material.

Authors' methods: How many nucleated cells were present was estimated from reference gene primer amplification. Generated by immunoSEQ multiplex PCR, the TCRdb table keeps only in-frame clones and is missing some. That table supplies the V and J calls and clone size; D and trimming were determined from the DNA. Of 35,000 to 50,000 clones listed, 86% are singletons. The clonotype comes from a man aged 60 to 75 with active COVID-19. Sequencing was performed on peripheral blood.

In DNA form, the CDR3 reads TGTGCCACCAGTGATTTGGAAGGGGGCTTTAGCAATCAGCCCCAGCATTTT. It codes for CATSDLEGGFSNQPQHF. The rearrangement joins TRBV24-1 to TRBJ1-5; 7 bases are shared with TRBD1. The ends lost 0 bases at V and 0 bases at J; junction bases unmatched: 4. The CDR3 consists of 17 residues. Germline CDR1 KGHDR, CDR2 SFDVKD.